These 31 T cell receptor beta chains were sequenced from one sample in a study of early T cells in non-severe SARS-CoV-2 infection. TCRdb ran MiXCR on the 5' RACE reads and lists one entry per CDR3 protein. The data contain approximately 69,000 distinct CDR3 sequences, about 9% of them singletons. Sequences were obtained from whole blood. The receptors were gathered from an adult who was a healthcare worker with PCR-confirmed SARS-CoV-2 infection or an uninfected control (not recorded which).

The rearrangement links TRBV11-2 to TRBJ2-1; no clear D gene. CDR1 is SGHAT and CDR2 is FQNNGV in the germline V gene. The length of the CDR3 is 12 residues. With 5 bases removed from V and 12 bases from J, the gap between germline ends came to 14 bases. The CDR3 protein is CASSPSLGVQFF. The CDR3 DNA reads as TGTGCCAGCAGCCCCAGTCTTGGTGTGCAGTTCTTC.

There are a few counts of this clonotype. The gene calls are TRBV5-1 and TRBJ2-7, with a weak D call TRBD1 (5 bases). CDR1 is SGHRS and CDR2 is YFSETQ in the germline V gene. V gave up 0 bases and J gave up 2 bases, with 12 bases separating them. The CDR3 is 15 amino acids. The CDR3 bases are TGCGCCAGCAGCTTGGGGTCAGGGATGACCTACGAGCAGTACTTC. This translates into CASSLGSGMTYEQYF.

The sample holds a few counts of this clonotype. The chain combines TRBV7-2 with TRBJ2-7; D is possibly TRBD1 (6 bases). The CDR3 totals 15 residues. Trimming pared 5 bases from V and 3 bases from J, leaving 17 bases between. Germline assignment: CDR1 SGHTA and CDR2 FQGNSA. The CDR3 DNA reads as TGTGCCAGCAGCCAGGGACATTCCGAAGTCTACGAGCAGTACTTC. Protein sequence: CASSQGHSEVYEQYF.

This clonotype came up many times. The chain links TRBV7-9 to TRBJ2-6, with D possibly TRBD1 on 6 matching bases. CDR3 length equals 17 residues. V was clipped by 5 bases and J by 0 bases, with 14 bases between them. Looked up from germline, CDR1 is SEHNR and CDR2 is FQNEAQ (reference sequence). CDR3 nucleotide sequence: TGTGCCAGCAGCCCAGTAATGGGGGCCTCTGGGGCCAACGTCCTGACTTTC. Translating gives CASSPVMGASGANVLTF.

This clonotype was observed at least ten times. The gene calls are TRBV7-8 and TRBJ1-2; a weak D match, TRBD1 (5 bases). The CDR3 spans 15 residues. Germline V lookup: CDR1 SGHVS, CDR2 FQNEAQ. Trimming left V 3 bases short and J 4 bases short, with 15 bases between. CDR3 nucleotide sequence: TGTGCCAGCAGCTTCCGCCTCCAGAGGGGCTATGGCTACACCTTC. This encodes CASSFRLQRGYGYTF.

This clonotype was counted at least ten times. J is TRBJ2-5 and V is TRBV11-2; TRBD2 is a possible D gene (7 bases). The V gene's germline CDR1 is SGHAT and CDR2 FQNNGV. The CDR3 has 13 amino acids. V was shortened by 0 bases and J by 7 bases, with 9 bases between the two germline ends. The CDR3: CASSLERGATQYF. The DNA of the CDR3 is TGTGCCAGCAGCTTAGAACGGGGGGCGACCCAGTACTTC.

Of note for this clonotype: The junction departs from germline at one end; a sequencing error may be responsible. The V call is TRBV7-9, the J call TRBJ2-1, with 7 bases lining up with TRBD2. This CDR3 is built from 17 residues. Germline assignment: CDR1 SEHNR and CDR2 FQNEAQ (reference sequence). The CDR3 DNA is TGTGCCAGCGGCTTACTTGAGCGGGATGATAGCTACAATGAGCAGTTCTTC. This codes for CASGLLERDDSYNEQFF.

The sample holds many counts of this clonotype. The rearrangement links TRBV7-8 to TRBJ1-1; D uncertain. V lost 1 base and J lost 7, with 10 bases in between. CDR3 size: 13 residues. CDR1 SGHVS and CDR2 FQNEAQ come from the germline V gene. DNA for the CDR3: TGTGCCAGCAGCTTAGATGGGCATAGTGAAGCTTTCTTT. It codes for CASSLDGHSEAFF.

The V and J genes are TRBV3-1 and TRBJ2-3; TRBD2 is a possible D gene (5 bases). This CDR3 is 12 amino acids long. CDR1 is LGHDT, CDR2 YNNKEL, per germline (reference sequence). With 4 bases removed from V and 10 bases from J, the gap between germline ends came to 12 bases. Here the CDR3 DNA reads TGTGCCAGCAGCCTCTCCGAGAGGGCGCAGTATTTT. This translates into CASSLSERAQYF.

This sequence joins TRBV5-1 and TRBJ2-7, with D possibly TRBD1 on 6 matching bases. The CDR3 consists of 15 residues. Between the trimmed V and J ends, which lost 3 bases and 3 bases, there was a span of 16 bases. The germline CDR1 and CDR2 sequences are SGHRS and YFSETQ. The CDR3 bases are TGCGCCAGCAGCTCCGGGCAGGGGCCAGTCTACGAGCAGTACTTC. Its translation: CASSSGQGPVYEQYF.

The table lists this clonotype with many counts. V usage is TRBV12-3 or TRBV12-4 and J usage is TRBJ2-7; 8 bases are shared with TRBD1. J gave up 4 bases and V 2 bases, and 7 bases lay outside the gene matches. This CDR3 contains 15 residues. CDR3 residues: CASSLRPTGGYEQYF. CDR3 sequence (DNA): TGTGCCAGCAGTTTAAGGCCAACAGGGGGATACGAGCAGTACTTC.

The rearrangement links TRBV24-1 to TRBJ2-2; D not resolved. The CDR3 runs to 16 residues. Germline CDR1 reads KGHDR; CDR2 reads SFDVKD. Trimming removed 0 bases from V and 1 base from J, with 8 bases in between. CDR3 region: CATSDLPAGNTGELFF. CDR3 bases: TGTGCCACCAGTGATTTGCCCGCAGGGAACACCGGGGAGCTGTTTTTT.

This clonotype was counted a few times. The chain links TRBV5-5 to TRBJ1-1, with D perhaps TRBD1 (5 bases). The CDR3 loop spans 17 amino acids. Trimming pared 8 bases from V and 4 bases from J, leaving 27 bases between. Per germline, CDR1 SGHKS and CDR2 YYEKEE (reference sequence). CDR3 nucleotide sequence: TGTGCCAGTCGAGCGGACCGGGGGGGAGCTATTTTCACTGAAGCTTTCTTT. This translates into CASRADRGGAIFTEAFF.

This clonotype was seen more than once but under ten times. The chain links TRBV25-1 to TRBJ2-2; D unresolved. CDR3 length equals 14 residues. Trimming took 4 bases from V and 4 from J, leaving 10 bases between them. Germline CDR1 is MGHDK and CDR2 is SYGVNS. CDR3 protein: CASSARGGTGELFF. In nucleotides, the CDR3 is TGTGCCAGCAGTGCGCGAGGCGGCACCGGGGAGCTGTTTTTT.

This clonotype was counted between two and nine times. The V gene is TRBV11-2, the J gene TRBJ2-7, with 7 bases identical to TRBD1. CDR3 length equals 14 residues. V shed 5 bases, J shed 3 bases, and the junction held 7 bases outside the gene matches. Germline V CDR1 and CDR2: SGHAT, FQNNGV. CDR3 region: CASSPGQIVYEQYF. The CDR3 DNA is TGTGCCAGCAGCCCGGGACAGATCGTCTACGAGCAGTACTTC.

This clonotype came up many times. The genes are TRBV20-1 and TRBJ2-3; 11 nucleotides line up with TRBD2. Germline-derived CDR1 and CDR2 are DFQATT and SNEGSKA (reference sequence). CDR3 length: 17 amino acids. J was trimmed by 4 bases and V by 2 bases; bases with no gene match: 11. The CDR3 DNA reads TGCAGTGCTAGAACTAGCGGGAGCGTCGGGTTCGCAGATACGCAGTATTTT. Encoded protein: CSARTSGSVGFADTQYF.

This chain uses TRBV7-2 with TRBJ1-5; D not resolved. Trimming shortened V by 0 bases and J by 5 bases, and 8 bases separated the two germline ends. The V gene's germline CDR1 is SGHTA and CDR2 FQGNSA. The CDR3 runs to 14 residues. This chain's CDR3 is CASSLAYGDQPQHF. The CDR3 DNA reads as TGTGCCAGCAGCTTAGCCTACGGGGATCAGCCCCAGCATTTT.

In the case of this clonotype: A much larger clone differs from this one at a single base, so this may be a read error. The rearrangement links TRBV9 to TRBJ2-3; D perhaps matches TRBD2 (6 bases). V was cut by 6 bases and J by 0 bases, with 11 bases left in between. CDR1 and CDR2 (germline): SGDLS, YYNGEE. The CDR3 extends over 14 amino acids. As DNA, the CDR3 is TGTGCCAGCAAAGGGCTAGCGAGCACAGATACGCAGTATTTT. Protein product: CASKGLASTDTQYF. Full variable domain (rest looked up from reference TRBV9 and TRBJ2-3): DSGVTQTPKHLITATGQRVTLRCSPRSGDLSVYWYQQSLDQGLQFLIQYYNGEERAKGNILERFSAQQFPDLHSELNLSSLELGDSALYFCASKGLASTDTQYFGPGTRLTVL.

The table lists this clonotype with a few counts. J is TRBJ1-1 and V is TRBV7-9; D not certain. The germline V gene encodes CDR1 SEHNR and CDR2 FQNEAQ (reference sequence). This CDR3 has 15 residues. V was clipped by 0 bases and J by 4 bases, with 12 bases between them. The CDR3 sequence: CASSLASGVITEAFF. As DNA, the CDR3 is TGTGCCAGCAGCTTAGCCTCTGGGGTGATCACTGAAGCTTTCTTT.

This clonotype showed up many times. The rearrangement uses TRBV28 and TRBJ1-6, with unresolved D. The CDR3 loop spans 14 amino acids. V was clipped by 6 bases and J by 7 bases, with 13 bases between them. Per the germline V gene, CDR1 is MDHEN and CDR2 is SYDVKM. CDR3 residues: CASRLEGSNSPLHF. CDR3 in DNA: TGTGCCAGCAGGCTGGAAGGTTCCAATTCACCCCTCCACTTT. The variable domain in full, with the rest retrieved from reference TRBV28 and TRBJ1-6, is DVKVTQSSRYLVKRTGEKVFLECVQDMDHENMFWYRQDPGLGLRLIYFSYDVKMKEKGDIPEGYSVSREKKERFSLILESASTNQTSMYLCASRLEGSNSPLHFGNGTRLTVT.

This clonotype was counted a few times. The chain uses TRBV18 and TRBJ2-7; no clear D. Germline lookup yields CDR1 KGHSH and CDR2 LQKENI. V lost 2 bases, J lost 0 bases, and 5 bases lay in between. The CDR3 runs 13 residues. The CDR3 DNA follows: TGTGCCAGCTCACCATACAGCTCCTACGAGCAGTACTTC. Translating gives CASSPYSSYEQYF.

This rearrangement joins TRBV4-2 to TRBJ2-3; D unclear. The CDR3 has 16 amino acids. Per the germline V gene, CDR1 is LGHNA and CDR2 is YNFKEQ. V lost 0 bases and J 2 bases, leaving 12 bases between the germline ends. The CDR3 DNA reads as TGTGCCAGCAGCCAAGAATCCGGAAGTTACACAGATACGCAGTATTTT. Its translation: CASSQESGSYTDTQYF.

This clonotype has ten or more counts. The genes are TRBV30 and TRBJ2-7; D is perhaps TRBD1 (5 bases). Germline CDR1 GTSNPN, CDR2 SVGIG (reference sequence). V lost 4 bases, J lost 9 bases, and 13 bases lay in between. CDR3 size: 11 residues. This CDR3 is CAWTTGAGQYF. DNA for the CDR3: TGTGCCTGGACCACTGGGGCAGGGCAGTACTTC.

This clonotype occurred many times. The rearrangement links TRBV6-6 to TRBJ1-5; possible D gene TRBD1, 5 bases. The CDR3 extends over 13 amino acids. Germline loops: CDR1 MNHNY, CDR2 SVGAGI (reference sequence). The V end was cut by 5 bases, the J end by 9 bases, with 14 bases between. CDR3: CASSLSGSRPQHF. The CDR3 region has the DNA TGTGCCAGCAGTCTCTCAGGGTCGCGGCCCCAGCATTTT.

In its sample, this clonotype was seen many times. The rearrangement links TRBV20-1 to TRBJ1-1; no reliable D call. The germline V gene encodes CDR1 DFQATT and CDR2 SNEGSKA (reference sequence). The CDR3 is 11 residues long. Trimming took off 7 bases at V and 4 bases at J, with 10 bases between the two ends. CDR3 protein: CSGTHGTEAFF. The CDR3 region has the DNA TGCAGTGGCACACACGGCACTGAAGCTTTCTTT.

The chain joins TRBV9 to TRBJ2-3; 10 bases agree with TRBD2. The trim removed 3 bases at V and 6 bases at J, leaving 10 bases unmatched. This CDR3 comprises 16 residues. From germline, CDR1 is SGDLS and CDR2 YYNGEE. The CDR3 DNA follows: TGTGCCAGCAGCGGTGACAGCGGGGGGGCTACCGATACGCAGTATTTT. Residues: CASSGDSGGATDTQYF. Drawing the rest from reference TRBV9 and TRBJ2-3, the complete variable domain is DSGVTQTPKHLITATGQRVTLRCSPRSGDLSVYWYQQSLDQGLQFLIQYYNGEERAKGNILERFSAQQFPDLHSELNLSSLELGDSALYFCASSGDSGGATDTQYFGPGTRLTVL.

This clonotype was seen at least ten times. The chain links TRBV6-6 to TRBJ1-5; the D gene is possibly TRBD1 (5 bases). This CDR3 has 17 amino acids. Trimming shortened V by 7 bases and J by 1 base, and 20 bases separated the two germline ends. Germline V gene data show CDR1 as MNHNY and CDR2 as SVGAGI (reference sequence). CDR3 loop: CASKDPLGGDSNQPQHF. The CDR3 DNA reads TGTGCCAGCAAGGACCCCTTGGGGGGGGACAGCAATCAGCCCCAGCATTTT.

The table lists this clonotype with many counts. The chain carries TRBV25-1 and TRBJ1-1; tentative D call: TRBD1 (6 bases). From germline, CDR1 is MGHDK and CDR2 SYGVNS. The CDR3 contains 14 residues. With 6 bases removed from V and 1 base from J, the gap between germline ends came to 12 bases. The CDR3 nucleotides read TGTGCCAGCAGGGTTTCGGGGGCGAACACTGAAGCTTTCTTT. It translates to CASRVSGANTEAFF.

The CDR3 loop reads CSVDMAGVNNEQFF. CDR3 coding DNA: TGCAGCGTTGATATGGCAGGGGTGAACAATGAGCAGTTCTTC. J is TRBJ2-1 and V is TRBV29-1, with D perhaps matching TRBD1 (6 bases). CDR1 is SQVTM and CDR2 is ANQGSEA in the germline V gene. V lost 3 bases and J 5 bases, leaving 14 bases between the germline ends. This CDR3 region has 14 residues.

This clonotype was seen at least ten times. The chain is built from TRBV24-1 and TRBJ1-5; a weak D match, TRBD1 (5 bases). This CDR3 region has 18 residues. Germline lookup yields CDR1 KGHDR and CDR2 SFDVKD. V lost 1 base, J lost 3 bases, and 18 bases lay in between. The CDR3 reads CATSDFLNRRSVNQPQHF. The DNA for the CDR3 is TGTGCCACCAGTGATTTTTTGAACAGGCGGAGTGTCAATCAGCCCCAGCATTTT.

V usage is TRBV15 and J usage is TRBJ2-4; 9 nucleotides agree with TRBD2. V shed 5 bases and J 8 bases; nucleotides not matched to a gene: 10. The CDR3 extends over 15 amino acids. Germline lookup yields CDR1 LNHNV and CDR2 YYDKDF (reference sequence). The CDR3 sequence is CATSEGPAGGHIQYF. CDR3 DNA: TGTGCCACCAGCGAAGGCCCAGCGGGAGGACACATTCAGTACTTC.